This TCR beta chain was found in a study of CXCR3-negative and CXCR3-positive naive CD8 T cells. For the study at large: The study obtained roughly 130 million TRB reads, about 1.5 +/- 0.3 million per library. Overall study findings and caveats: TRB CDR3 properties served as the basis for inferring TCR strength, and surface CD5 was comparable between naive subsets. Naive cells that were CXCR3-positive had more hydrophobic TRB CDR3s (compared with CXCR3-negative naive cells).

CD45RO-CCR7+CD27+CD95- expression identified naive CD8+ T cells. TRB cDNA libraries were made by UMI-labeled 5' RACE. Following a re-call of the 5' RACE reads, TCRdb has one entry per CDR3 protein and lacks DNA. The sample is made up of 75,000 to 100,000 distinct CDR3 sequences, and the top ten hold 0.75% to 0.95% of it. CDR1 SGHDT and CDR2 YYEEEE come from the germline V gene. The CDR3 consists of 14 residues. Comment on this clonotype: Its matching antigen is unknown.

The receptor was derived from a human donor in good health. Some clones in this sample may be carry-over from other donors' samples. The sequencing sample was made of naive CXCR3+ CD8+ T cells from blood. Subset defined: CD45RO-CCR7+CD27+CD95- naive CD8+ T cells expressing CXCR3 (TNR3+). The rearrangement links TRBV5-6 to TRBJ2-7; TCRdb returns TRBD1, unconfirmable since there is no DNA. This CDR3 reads CASSSGTGFNEQYF.